This T cell receptor beta chain was observed in a study of T cells in Graves' hyperthyroidism and ophthalmopathy. Uncontrolled infection, other autoimmune disease, pregnancy or lactation excluded patients. This clonotype was counted ten times or more. The antigen is unknown. General study results and limits: In blood, most of the thyroid clonotypes expanded above 0.001 were also present.

Amplification yielded TCR beta CDR3 regions, with RNA transcripts as the source. In the first-round RT-PCR of the TCR CDR3, the HTBI primer set was used. TCRdb called the multiplex PCR reads again in MiXCR, with one record for every CDR3 protein. The sample yields 350,000 to 400,000 distinct CDR3 sequences, roughly 19% seen once. The J segment lost 0 bases and the V segment lost 3 bases, leaving 7 bases of the junction unmatched. Per the germline V gene, CDR1 is LGHNT and CDR2 is FRNRAP. The CDR3 consists of 17 residues. Specimen: blood. This sequence originates from a woman aged 18 to 35 with Graves' hyperthyroidism. The genes are TRBV12-5 and TRBJ2-2; TRBD2 matches 7 bases. CDR3 in amino acids: CASGFSISGANTGELFF. In nucleotides, the CDR3 is TGTGCTAGTGGTTTCAGTATAAGCGGGGCGAACACCGGGGAGCTGTTTTTT.